This T cell receptor beta chain was sequenced in a study of blood T cell repertoires in COVID-19. Study-wide context: Donors in Cohort 3 who had recovered were those with two negative PCRs, healthcare professional clearance, or resolution of their symptoms.

Sequenced by immunoSEQ multiplex PCR; TCRdb stores in-frame clones only, minus some. The table lists around 360,000 clones, approximately 89% of them singletons, with roughly 1.9% in the top ten. Germline loops: CDR1 MNHEY, CDR2 SMNVEV (reference sequence). This CDR3 has 15 amino acids. Unmatched junction bases numbered 6, after V lost 3 bases and J lost 6 bases. The material sequenced was PBMCs or T cells enriched from blood (not recorded which). The rearrangement joins TRBV27 to TRBJ1-1; TRBD1 aligns across 11 bases. The TCR originated in a man aged 35-49 years in a cohort exposed to, infected with or recovered from COVID-19 (not recorded which). The CDR3 nucleotides read TGTGCCAGCAGTTTTCGGACAGGGGGCTTCGCTGAAGCTTTCTTT. Protein: CASSFRTGGFAEAFF.